Here is one T cell receptor beta chain with its context. The antigen remains undetermined. V shed 3 bases, J shed 4 bases, and the junction held 6 bases outside the gene matches. CDR3 length: 16 amino acids. Germline CDR1 reads SGHDT; CDR2 reads YYEEEE. Vbeta (60) and Jbeta (13) primers were used in the PCR. Measured with immunoSEQ multiplex PCR; TCRdb has only the in-frame clones, and not every one. This table holds 150,000 to 200,000 clones, roughly 71% found once. The data stem from a study of cytomegalovirus exposure and HLA in healthy donors. Study-wide context: Around 77% of approximately 400 genotyped donors fell in the Caucasian-associated ancestry cluster. Overall study findings and caveats: A list of around 160 TCR beta chains associated with cytomegalovirus was given. Upon later analysis, HLA-associated TCR beta chains proved more clonally expanded than other, equally common chains. Researchers left out some V segments, among them TRBV6-2 and TRBV6-3, as indistinguishable.

The V call is TRBV5-6, the J call TRBJ2-3; TRBD2 agrees at 12 bases. The receptor's source is a girl between 10 and 17 years old in good health and CMV-seronegative. The sequenced sample consisted of PBMCs. Here the CDR3 DNA reads TGTGCCAGCAGCTGGGCTAGCGGGGGGGCCTCAGATACGCAGTATTTT. Amino acids: CASSWASGGASDTQYF.